This T cell receptor (beta chain) was found in a study of beta chain features in type 1 diabetes. Notes on the study in general: A greater similarity of naive, central memory and Treg TCRB repertoires was seen among patients than among healthy donors. Shorter TCRB CDR3s, moderately but significantly so, were found in Type 1 diabetes patients in all four CD4+ subsets.

A note on this clone: Its antigen is currently unknown.

The whole isolated RNA underwent reverse transcription, so sequencing captured expressed TCRB transcripts. TCRdb keeps only in-frame clones here, not all; method: immunoSEQ multiplex PCR. The sample yields a few hundred thousand clones, around an eighth seen once. Germline values: CDR1 SGHAT, CDR2 FQNNGV. The CDR3 sequence is 15 residues long. V shed 5 bases, J shed 2 bases, and the junction held 8 bases outside the gene matches. The chain links TRBV11-2 to TRBJ1-1; TRBD1 matches at 7 bases. This sequence was found in a young woman with type 1 diabetes. Sequenced sample: naive CD4+ T cells from blood. The CDR3: CASSQRGTANTEAFF. CDR3 in DNA: TGTGCCAGCAGCCAACGAGGGACAGCTAACACTGAAGCTTTCTTT.